These T cell receptor beta chains were read from a single sample in a study of cytomegalovirus exposure and HLA in healthy donors. The data were produced by immunoSEQ multiplex PCR, yet TCRdb's version contains in-frame clones alone and is incomplete. The data show about 21,000 clones, with around 96% seen just once and about a tenth held by the top ten. What was sequenced was PBMCs. The receptors shown here come from a man aged 30 to 45 in good health and CMV-seropositive. The CDR3 runs from the conserved cysteine through the conserved F or W. The order of the fields is V gene, CDR3 protein.

V gene: TRBV6-5
CDR3 protein: CASSYGARNNEKLFF

V gene: TRBV29-1
CDR3 protein: CSAATGGRRVTQYF

V gene: TRBV28
CDR3 protein: CASSLPDDSYGYTF

V gene: TRBV18
CDR3 protein: CASSPLDSSGNTIYF

V gene: TRBV2
CDR3 protein: CASSHEGGSNQPQHF

V gene: TRBV5-1
CDR3 protein: CASSLSPGGGTEAFF

V gene: TRBV5-1
CDR3 protein: CASSLPQGISTNEKLFF

V gene: TRBV27
CDR3 protein: CASSSGLAGTDTQYF

V gene: TRBV7-2
CDR3 protein: CASSLPQRGGTQYF

V gene: TRBV6-1
CDR3 protein: CASIGVYSNQPQHF

V gene: TRBV18
CDR3 protein: CASSPPWTSGIQEQYF

V gene: TRBV6-1
CDR3 protein: CASRLRTGGWQPQHF

V gene: TRBV15
CDR3 protein: CATSRSLRGDTQYF

V gene: TRBV7-9
CDR3 protein: CASSPGLAIWDEQYF

V gene: TRBV6-5
CDR3 protein: CASWGLNTGELFF

V gene: TRBV9
CDR3 protein: CASSVVPGRGEQYF

V gene: TRBV27
CDR3 protein: CASSQRENTEAFF

V gene: TRBV27
CDR3 protein: CASRLFAGVPETQYF

V gene: TRBV5-1
CDR3 protein: CASSRDPSGRDNEQFF

V gene: TRBV5-5
CDR3 protein: CASFPYQYHYGYTF

V gene: TRBV25-1
CDR3 protein: CASTLAGLANNEQFF

V gene: TRBV28
CDR3 protein: CASRAPGTRGYTF

V gene: TRBV28
CDR3 protein: CASSRRRQRETQYF

V gene: TRBV5-6
CDR3 protein: CASSRLEGPNTEAFF

V gene: TRBV27
CDR3 protein: CASKSYDSYNEQFF

V gene: TRBV19
CDR3 protein: CASRNRESGNQPQHF